This TCR beta chain was sequenced during a study of monozygotic twins with inflammatory bowel disease. Study-level findings and limits: Immunosuppressive treatments differing between patients may have added repertoire variability.

About this clonotype itself: The antigen is undetermined.

The study subjected TCRalpha and TCRbeta cDNA to two nested PCRs of approximately 16 and 9 cycles. TCRdb reprocessed the 5' RACE reads, with one entry per CDR3 protein and no DNA. This repertoire includes some 440,000 distinct CDR3 sequences. Germline values: CDR1 SEHNR, CDR2 FQNEAQ (reference sequence). There are 16 residues in the CDR3. The sequencing sample was made of blood. J is TRBJ1-2 and V is TRBV7-9. This TCR was sampled from a human donor with ulcerative colitis or Crohn's disease, or a healthy co-twin of an affected twin (not recorded which). The CDR3 spells CASSSLGTAGRGSFTF.